This TCR beta chain stems from a study of blood T cell repertoires in COVID-19. The data were produced by immunoSEQ multiplex PCR, yet TCRdb's version contains in-frame clones alone and is incomplete. This table has about 89,000 clones, around 88% appearing once. CDR1 and CDR2 from the germline V gene are LGHDT and YNNKEL (reference sequence). This CDR3 spans 14 amino acids. Trimming removed 4 bases at V and 6 bases at J, with 15 bases between. The TCR sequence derives from a man in his fifties or sixties with acute or convalescent COVID-19. The rearrangement joins TRBV3-1 (or the pseudogene TRBV3-2) to TRBJ2-5, with D possibly being TRBD2 (5 bases). Input material: peripheral blood. The CDR3 DNA reads TGTGCCAGCAGCCCGCTAGCCAAAGGCCAGACCCAGTACTTC. Its protein product is CASSPLAKGQTQYF.